This T cell receptor beta chain is from a study of pediatric ulcerative colitis. About the research overall: Six or seven patients showed pancolitis and two showed left-sided colitis.

The rectum was sampled with one to two pinch biopsies at colonoscopy. Germline V gene data show CDR1 as MNHEY and CDR2 as SVGAGI. The CDR3 consists of 14 residues. The V end was cut by 0 bases, the J end by 5 bases, with 10 bases between. On this clone: The antigen is undetermined.

This was a survey-level run. Profiling relied on immunoSEQ multiplex PCR, and the TCRdb table lists in-frame clones only, not all of them. The sample lists tens of thousands of clones, about 81% seen once, with about 1.1% in the top ten. Whole-study results and caveats: Blood samples from a couple of patients yielded substantially fewer templates and were excluded from blood-rectal overlap analysis.

The chain recombines TRBV6-5 with TRBJ1-1; a possible D gene is TRBD1 (5 bases). The sample was gut tissue. The sequence came from a boy aged 5-17 years with mild ulcerative colitis. This CDR3 reads CASSYSRGFTEAFF. The CDR3 nucleotides are TGTGCCAGCAGTTACTCGCGGGGCTTTACTGAAGCTTTCTTT.